This record looks at one T cell receptor beta chain sequence and its context. What it binds is not known. This CDR3 is built from 15 residues. Looked up from germline, CDR1 is SGHDT and CDR2 is YYEEEE. The germline V and J ends were trimmed by 5 bases and 0 bases, with 15 bases remaining between them. The record originates from a study of Ad26.COV2.S vaccination and SARS-CoV-2 variants. Findings and limits, study-wide: Substantial breadth in spike-specific CD8+ and CD4+ T cell responses was reportedly seen after vaccination.

Some clones are missing from TCRdb's copy, which holds only in-frame ones; the method was immunoSEQ multiplex PCR. The sample lists roughly 380,000 clones, about 90% occurring once. The input for sequencing was peripheral blood, taken after recovery from COVID-19. The source of this sequence is a human donor who had recovered from COVID-19. The chain has TRBV5-6 and TRBJ2-7; D possibly uses TRBD1 or TRBD2 (5 bases each). CDR3 sequence reads: CASRRTGTVSYEQYF. The CDR3 coding sequence is TGTGCCAGCAGACGCACCGGGACGGTCTCCTACGAGCAGTACTTC.